The rows below give T cell receptor beta chains drawn from one sample of a study of vaccination and CD4 T cells after COVID-19. TCRdb re-called the PCR reads with MiXCR, one entry per CDR3 protein. The repertoire holds 6,100 or so distinct CDR3 sequences, with roughly 50% as singletons. Their specific antigens are unknown. The sequencing sample was made of CD4+ T cells from blood, cultured in vitro. These receptors were obtained from a human donor in good health. CDR3s include the opening cysteine and the closing phenylalanine or tryptophan. A D gene is named only where the DNA matches it firmly. Clone sizes are given selectively: once, few, many, or a class where the clone is expanded.

clone_size	j_call	v_call	d_call	cdr3_length	cdr3_aa	cdr3_nt
.	TRBJ1-6	TRBV10-3	TRBD1	14	CAISRQGGDSPLHF	TGTGCCATCAGCCGACAGGGTGGGGATTCACCCCTCCACTTT
.	TRBJ2-3	TRBV27	TRBD2	14	CASSGLAGGSGQYF	TGTGCCAGCAGCGGACTAGCGGGAGGGTCTGGGCAGTATTTT
few	TRBJ2-3	TRBV20-1	TRBD2	18	CSARDDLLAGKGADTQYF	TGCAGTGCTAGAGATGATCTACTAGCGGGAAAGGGGGCAGATACGCAGTATTTT
.	TRBJ2-1	TRBV20-1	.	16	CSARNPGLEPLDEQFF	TGCAGTGCTAGAAATCCGGGGTTGGAGCCTTTAGATGAGCAGTTCTTC
.	TRBJ2-1	TRBV5-4	TRBD1	14	CASSSPGQGMSQFF	TGTGCCAGCAGCTCACCGGGACAGGGAATGAGTCAGTTCTTC
few	TRBJ1-2	TRBV15	.	13	CATVPGGGYGYTF	TGTGCCACCGTTCCGGGGGGCGGGTATGGCTACACCTTC
.	TRBJ2-7	TRBV7-9	.	14	CASSPGGSSYEQYF	TGTGCCAGCAGCCCCGGTGGGAGTTCCTACGAGCAGTACTTC
.	TRBJ1-2	TRBV6-1	TRBD1	14	CASSQDREAYGYTF	TGTGCCAGCAGTCAAGACAGGGAAGCCTATGGCTACACCTTC
.	TRBJ2-1	TRBV20-1	TRBD2	16	CSARKGTSGRYNEQFF	TGCAGTGCTCGTAAGGGGACTAGCGGGAGATACAATGAGCAGTTCTTC
.	TRBJ2-1	TRBV27	.	13	CASSPGRLNEQFF	TGTGCCAGCAGTCCGGGACGACTTAATGAGCAGTTCTTC
.	TRBJ2-1	TRBV6-1	TRBD2	15	CASTTGGGALNEQFF	TGTGCCAGTACAACTGGCGGGGGGGCCCTCAATGAGCAGTTCTTC
.	TRBJ2-1	TRBV6-1	TRBD1	15	CASSGSDRASSEQFF	TGTGCCAGCAGTGGGTCGGACAGGGCGTCCAGTGAGCAGTTCTTC
.	TRBJ2-1	TRBV24-1	.	13	CATSDQSGDEQFF	TGTGCCACCAGTGACCAATCTGGGGATGAGCAGTTCTTC
.	TRBJ2-5	TRBV10-2	TRBD1	16	CASSEGTGALLETQYF	TGCGCCAGCAGTGAGGGGACAGGGGCTTTGTTAGAGACCCAGTACTTC
.	TRBJ2-5	TRBV7-9	.	11	CASSLMETQYF	TGTGCCAGCAGCTTAATGGAGACCCAGTACTTC